Here is one T cell receptor (beta chain) with its context. Germline V gives CDR1 SGHRS, CDR2 YFSETQ. The CDR3 length is 13 residues. V was shortened by 4 bases and J by 2 bases, with 10 bases between the two germline ends. These data belong to a study of blood T cell repertoires in COVID-19. Overall study context: Specimens from acute and convalescent COVID-19 originated in the United States, Italy and Spain. Nucleic acid was either cDNA or gDNA, and it came from T cells, B-cell-depleted T cells, or PBMCs.

In the original processing: Reference gene primer amplification gave estimated nucleated cell counts. The data were produced by immunoSEQ multiplex PCR, yet TCRdb's version contains in-frame clones alone and is incomplete. From that table come the V and J calls and clone size; the DNA was used to work out D and trimming. This sample has 20,000 to 25,000 clones; 85% to 95% occur once, and the top ten carry almost 8%. The J gene is TRBJ2-7, the V gene TRBV5-1; D is perhaps TRBD2 (6 bases). Sequencing was performed on peripheral blood. The clonotype comes from a human donor in a cohort sampled during active COVID-19. CDR3 loop: CASSTGDPYEQYF. Written as DNA, the CDR3 is TGCGCCAGCAGCACGGGGGACCCCTACGAGCAGTACTTC.